These 21 T cell receptor beta chains were all obtained from the same sample, sequenced in a study of blood T cell repertoires in COVID-19. TCRdb's copy holds only in-frame clones and misses some; the assay was immunoSEQ multiplex PCR. The sample holds 80,000 to 95,000 clones, approximately 81% seen once. Sequenced sample: peripheral blood. All receptors come from a woman aged 70-85 years with acute or convalescent COVID-19.

This chain connects TRBV6-5 to TRBJ2-5; 9 nucleotides align to TRBD1. The CDR3 loop spans 15 amino acids. Germline-derived CDR1 and CDR2 are MNHEY and SVGAGI. The J segment lost 3 bases and the V segment lost 5 bases, leaving 7 bases of the junction unmatched. Here the CDR3 reads CASSTMGQGEETQYF. The CDR3 region has the DNA TGTGCCAGCAGTACAATGGGACAGGGAGAAGAGACCCAGTACTTC.

The table lists this clone with a few counts. The gene calls are TRBV13 and TRBJ2-7; weak D call: TRBD2 (5 bases). Per germline, CDR1 PRHDT and CDR2 FYEKMQ (reference sequence). This CDR3 spans 14 amino acids. With 4 bases removed from V and 3 bases from J, the gap between germline ends came to 13 bases. The CDR3 reads CASSSQDSRYEQYV. CDR3 nucleotide sequence: TGTGCCAGCAGCTCTCAGGACTCCCGCTACGAGCAGTACGTC.

The rearrangement links TRBV10-3 to TRBJ1-6; 9 bases match TRBD1. The CDR3 is made up of 13 amino acids. Per germline, CDR1 ENHRY and CDR2 SYGVKD. Germline trimming cut 6 bases from V and 6 bases from J; bases unmatched to any gene: 0. The CDR3 sequence is CAIRGQGNSPLHF. The DNA for the CDR3 is TGTGCCATCAGGGGACAGGGTAATTCACCCCTCCACTTT.

The chain combines TRBV27 with TRBJ2-1; 7 nucleotides align to TRBD2. The germline V gene has CDR1 MNHEY and CDR2 SMNVEV (reference sequence). J gave up 4 bases and V 4 bases, and 10 bases lay outside the gene matches. The CDR3 contains 16 residues. This CDR3 is CASSSLGGPMYNEQFF. DNA for the CDR3: TGTGCCAGCAGTTCCTTGGGAGGGCCTATGTACAATGAGCAGTTCTTC.

V gene TRBV27 combines with J gene TRBJ2-6, with D unclear. Germline V gene sequence: CDR1 MNHEY, CDR2 SMNVEV (reference sequence). This CDR3 comprises 17 residues. The V end was cut by 5 bases, the J end by 5 bases, with 19 bases between. The DNA of the CDR3 is TGTGCCAGCAGTGTGACACAATTAAAGGCCAGGGCCAACGTCCTGACTTTC. This codes for CASSVTQLKARANVLTF.

J is TRBJ2-7 and V is TRBV2; 10 bases align to TRBD1. J was trimmed by 3 bases and V by 5 bases; bases with no gene match: 7. The CDR3 covers 15 residues. Germline V gives CDR1 SNHLY, CDR2 FYNNEI. CDR3 loop: CASSMFGTGVYEQYV. The CDR3 DNA reads TGTGCCAGCAGTATGTTCGGGACAGGGGTCTACGAGCAGTACGTC.

The chain employs TRBV7-9 and TRBJ1-1, with a possible D match to TRBD1 (5 bases). Germline CDR1 is SEHNR and CDR2 is FQNEAQ (reference sequence). The CDR3 runs to 14 residues. Trimming removed 5 bases at V and 4 bases at J, with 14 bases between. Here the CDR3 reads CASSPLGGSTEAFF. For the CDR3, the DNA is TGTGCCAGCAGCCCCCTTGGGGGGAGCACTGAAGCTTTCTTT.

The V call is TRBV5-6, the J call TRBJ1-1; D uncertain. The germline CDR1 and CDR2 sequences are SGHDT and YYEEEE. The CDR3 extends over 13 amino acids. The V end lost 2 bases, the J end lost 6 bases, and 11 bases lay between the germline ends. This CDR3 is CASSFRPSAEAFF. The CDR3 DNA is TGTGCCAGCAGCTTCAGACCCAGCGCTGAAGCTTTCTTT.

This clone was recorded once. This chain links TRBV6-4 with TRBJ2-2; 7 bases agree with TRBD2. Germline CDR1 MRHNA, CDR2 SNTAGT. Germline trimming cut 6 bases from V and 6 bases from J; bases unmatched to any gene: 7. The length of the CDR3 is 14 residues. The CDR3 DNA follows: TGTGCCAGCAGACCGGATAGCGGGTCCGGGGAGCTGTTTTTT. This encodes CASRPDSGSGELFF.

The V call is TRBV5-1, the J call TRBJ2-3; D is possibly TRBD2 (6 bases). The CDR3 runs 16 residues. CDR1 SGHRS and CDR2 YFSETQ come from the germline V gene. Trimming removed 1 base at V and 1 base at J, with 13 bases between. The DNA for the CDR3 is TGCGCCAGCAGCTTGAGTAGCGGCAGACGCACAGATACGCAGTATTTT. Translation: CASSLSSGRRTDTQYF. The full variable domain, in which reference TRBV5-1 and TRBJ2-3 provide the parts outside the CDR3, is KAGVTQTPRYLIKTRGQQVTLSCSPISGHRSVSWYQQTPGQGLQFLFEYFSETQRNKGNFPGRFSGRQFSNSRSEMNVSTLELGDSALYLCASSLSSGRRTDTQYFGPGTRLTVL.

The genes are TRBV14 and TRBJ2-1; 8 bases are a match to TRBD2. Trimming at V came to 4 bases and at J to 9 bases, leaving 5 bases not matched to a gene. The CDR3 loop spans 13 amino acids. The germline CDR1 and CDR2 sequences are SGHDN and FVKESK. CDR3 bases: TGTGCCAGCAGCCCCGGGGGGGCCGTTGAGCAGTTCTTC. This sequence encodes CASSPGGAVEQFF. Full variable domain (outside the CDR3, taken from reference TRBV14 and TRBJ2-1): EAGVTQFPSHSVIEKGQTVTLRCDPISGHDNLYWYRRVMGKEIKFLLHFVKESKQDESGMPNNRFLAERTGGTYSTLKVQPAELEDSGVYFCASSPGGAVEQFFGPGTRLTVL.

This clone was counted once. The chain employs TRBV6-2 or TRBV6-3 and TRBJ2-1; D uncertain. Germline values: CDR1 MNHEY, CDR2 SVGEGT. V lost 1 base to trimming and J lost 6 bases, with 7 bases between them. This CDR3 is 13 amino acids long. The CDR3 DNA sequence: TGTGCCAGCAGTTACTGGCCACCCAATGAGCAGTTCTTC. As protein: CASSYWPPNEQFF.

The J gene is TRBJ1-4, the V gene TRBV5-1; TRBD1 matches at 8 bases. This CDR3 is 15 amino acids long. The V and J ends lost 0 bases and 8 bases, in that order; junction bases with no gene match: 6. Germline CDR1 reads SGHRS; CDR2 reads YFSETQ. The CDR3, as DNA: TGCGCCAGCAGCTTGGAAGGCAGGGGGCACGAAAAACTGTTTTTT. Translating gives CASSLEGRGHEKLFF.

The CDR3 DNA is TGCGCCAGCAGCTTGGGTAGCGGGGGGACAGATACGCAGTATTTT. It codes for CASSLGSGGTDTQYF. The rearrangement joins TRBV5-1 to TRBJ2-3; 10 bases are a match to TRBD2. V lost 0 bases, J lost 3 bases, and 1 base stayed unmatched. CDR3 length: 15 amino acids. Germline CDR1 SGHRS, CDR2 YFSETQ.

The V gene is TRBV21-1, the J gene TRBJ2-5; the table's TRBD1 call for D was not verified on the DNA. TRBV21-1 represents a pseudogene. The CDR3 is made up of 14 amino acids. CDR3 residues: CASYSGNIQETQYF. CDR3 sequence (DNA): TGTGCCAGCTACTCAGGGAACATACAAGAGACCCAGTACTTC.

The V gene is TRBV11-2, the J gene TRBJ2-1, with D unclear. V lost 1 base, J lost 4 bases, and 11 bases lay in between. CDR3 length: 15 residues. CDR1 and CDR2 (germline): SGHAT, FQNNGV. The DNA for the CDR3 is TGTGCCAGCAGCTTAGGCCAGACTCCGTACAATGAGCAGTTCTTC. As protein: CASSLGQTPYNEQFF.

This clone was recorded many times. This CDR3 reads CASRGRGASDYGYTF. The CDR3 region has the DNA TGTGCCAGCAGAGGCCGGGGGGCTAGTGACTATGGCTACACCTTC. V gene TRBV14 combines with J gene TRBJ1-2; perhaps TRBD1 as D (6 bases). Trimming removed 6 bases at V and 3 bases at J, with 17 bases between. Germline V lookup: CDR1 SGHDN, CDR2 FVKESK. The CDR3 has 15 amino acids.

The chain combines TRBV11-3 with TRBJ2-1; perhaps TRBD2 as D (5 bases). Germline assignment: CDR1 SGHNT and CDR2 YENEEA. This CDR3 has 14 residues. V lost 3 bases to trimming and J lost 3 bases, with 9 bases between them. The CDR3 nucleotides read TGTGCCAGCAGCTTTCGGGGAGACTACAATGAGCAGTTCTTC. It yields the protein CASSFRGDYNEQFF.

This sequence joins TRBV6-2 or TRBV6-3 and TRBJ2-7, with 10 bases that match TRBD2. The CDR3 extends over 14 amino acids. Germline loops: CDR1 MNHEY, CDR2 SVGEGT. The trim removed 6 bases at V and 0 bases at J, leaving 2 bases unmatched. For the CDR3, the DNA is TGTGCCAGCAGCGTAGCGGGAGGCTCCTACGAGCAGTACGTC. The encoded protein is CASSVAGGSYEQYV.

The rearrangement links TRBV28 to TRBJ1-4; no clear D gene. Trimming stripped 8 bases from V and 4 bases from J, with 20 bases between. The CDR3 spans 16 residues. Looked up from germline, CDR1 is MDHEN and CDR2 is SYDVKM. DNA of the CDR3: TGTGCCAGCCACCCTAGCGCGGGGATTAGTAATGAAAAACTGTTTTTT. Protein: CASHPSAGISNEKLFF. The full variable domain, its missing parts supplied by reference TRBV28 and TRBJ1-4, is DVKVTQSSRYLVKRTGEKVFLECVQDMDHENMFWYRQDPGLGLRLIYFSYDVKMKEKGDIPEGYSVSREKKERFSLILESASTNQTSMYLCASHPSAGISNEKLFFGSGTQLSVL.

CDR3 amino acids: CASSFELYGYTF. The CDR3, as DNA: TGTGCCAGCAGTTTCGAACTCTATGGCTACACCTTC. V and J are TRBV28 and TRBJ1-2, with unresolved D. Germline lookup yields CDR1 MDHEN and CDR2 SYDVKM. This CDR3 region has 12 residues. Between the trimmed V and J ends, which lost 3 bases and 4 bases, there was a span of 6 bases.